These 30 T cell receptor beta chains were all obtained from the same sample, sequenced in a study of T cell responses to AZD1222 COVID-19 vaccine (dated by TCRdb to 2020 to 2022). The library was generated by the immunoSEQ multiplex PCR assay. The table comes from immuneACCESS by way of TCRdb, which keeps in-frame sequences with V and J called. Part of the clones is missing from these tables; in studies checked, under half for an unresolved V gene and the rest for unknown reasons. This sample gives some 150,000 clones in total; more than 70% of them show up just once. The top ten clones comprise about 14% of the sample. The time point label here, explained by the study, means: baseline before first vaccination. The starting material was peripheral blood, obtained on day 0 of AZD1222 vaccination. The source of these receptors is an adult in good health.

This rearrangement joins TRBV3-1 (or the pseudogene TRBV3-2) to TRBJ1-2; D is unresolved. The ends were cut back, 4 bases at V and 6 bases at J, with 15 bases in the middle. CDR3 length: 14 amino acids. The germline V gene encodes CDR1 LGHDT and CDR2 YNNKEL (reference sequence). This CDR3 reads CASSPRPKGNGYTF. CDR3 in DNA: TGTGCCAGCAGCCCCCGGCCCAAGGGAAATGGCTACACCTTC.

In nucleotides, the CDR3 is TGTGCCAGCAGCTTTACAGGGGCAAGGAATGGCTACACCTTC. Translated: CASSFTGARNGYTF. V and J are TRBV7-2 and TRBJ1-2; 7 nucleotides match TRBD1. V gave up 3 bases and J gave up 6 bases; unmatched junction bases: 7. Germline loops: CDR1 SGHTA, CDR2 FQGNSA. The CDR3 runs to 14 residues.

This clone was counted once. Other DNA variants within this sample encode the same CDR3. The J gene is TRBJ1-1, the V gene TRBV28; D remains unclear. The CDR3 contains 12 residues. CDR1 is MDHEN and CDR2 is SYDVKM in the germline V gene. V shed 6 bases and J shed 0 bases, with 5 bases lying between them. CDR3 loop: CASSQLNTEAFF. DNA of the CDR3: TGTGCCAGCAGCCAGTTGAACACTGAAGCTTTCTTT.

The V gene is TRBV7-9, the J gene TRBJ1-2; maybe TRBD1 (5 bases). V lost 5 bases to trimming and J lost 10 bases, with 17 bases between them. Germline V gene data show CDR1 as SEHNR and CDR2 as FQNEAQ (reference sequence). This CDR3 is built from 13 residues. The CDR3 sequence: CASSPRQRESYTF. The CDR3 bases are TGTGCCAGCAGCCCAAGACAGAGGGAATCCTACACCTTC.

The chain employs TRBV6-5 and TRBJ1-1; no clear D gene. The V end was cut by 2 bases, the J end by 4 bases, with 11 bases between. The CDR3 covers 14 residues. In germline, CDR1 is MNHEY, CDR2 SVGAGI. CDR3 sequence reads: CASSYGSGITEAFF. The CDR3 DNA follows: TGTGCCAGCAGTTACGGTTCAGGCATCACTGAAGCTTTCTTT.

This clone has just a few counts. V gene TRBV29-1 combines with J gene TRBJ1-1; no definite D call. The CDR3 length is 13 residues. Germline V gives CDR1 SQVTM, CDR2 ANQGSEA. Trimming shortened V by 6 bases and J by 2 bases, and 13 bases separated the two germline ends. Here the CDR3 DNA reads TGCAGCGTGAAGTGGGGAAAAAACACTGAAGCTTTCTTT. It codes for CSVKWGKNTEAFF.

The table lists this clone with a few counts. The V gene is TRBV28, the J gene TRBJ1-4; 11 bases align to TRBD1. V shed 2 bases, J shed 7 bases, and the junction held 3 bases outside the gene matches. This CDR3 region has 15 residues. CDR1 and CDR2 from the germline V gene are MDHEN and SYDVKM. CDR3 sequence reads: CASSLPGTGGEKLFF. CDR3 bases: TGTGCCAGCAGTTTACCCGGGACAGGGGGTGAAAAACTGTTTTTT.

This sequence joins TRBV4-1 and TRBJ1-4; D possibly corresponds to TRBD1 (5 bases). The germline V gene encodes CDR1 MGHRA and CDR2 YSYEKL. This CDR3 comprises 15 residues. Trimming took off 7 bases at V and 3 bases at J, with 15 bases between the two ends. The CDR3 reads CASMNVWGANEKLFF. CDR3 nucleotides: TGCGCCAGCATGAACGTGTGGGGGGCTAATGAAAAACTGTTTTTT.

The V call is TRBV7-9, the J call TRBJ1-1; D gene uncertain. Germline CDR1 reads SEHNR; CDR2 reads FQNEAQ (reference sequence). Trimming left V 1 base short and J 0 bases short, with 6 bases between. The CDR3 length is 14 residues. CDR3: CASSLDTMNTEAFF. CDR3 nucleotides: TGTGCCAGCAGCTTAGACACCATGAACACTGAAGCTTTCTTT.

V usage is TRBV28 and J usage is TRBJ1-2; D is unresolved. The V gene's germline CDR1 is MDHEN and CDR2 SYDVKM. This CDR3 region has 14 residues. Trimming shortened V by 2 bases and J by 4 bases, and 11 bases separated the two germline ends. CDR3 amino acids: CASSLRNPVYGYTF. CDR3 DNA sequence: TGTGCCAGCAGTTTAAGGAATCCGGTCTATGGCTACACCTTC.

The CDR3 sequence is CASSYWQTYEQYF. DNA of the CDR3: TGTGCCAGCAGTTACTGGCAGACCTACGAGCAGTACTTC. The chain employs TRBV6-2 or TRBV6-3 and TRBJ2-7; D is undetermined. The germline V and J ends were trimmed by 1 base and 2 bases, with 6 bases remaining between them. Per germline, CDR1 MNHEY and CDR2 SVGEGT. The CDR3 extends over 13 amino acids.

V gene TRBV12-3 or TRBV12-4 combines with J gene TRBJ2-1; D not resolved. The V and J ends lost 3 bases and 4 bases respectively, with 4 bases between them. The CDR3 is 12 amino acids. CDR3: CASSLQYNEQFF. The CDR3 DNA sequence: TGTGCCAGCAGTTTGCAGTACAATGAGCAGTTCTTC.

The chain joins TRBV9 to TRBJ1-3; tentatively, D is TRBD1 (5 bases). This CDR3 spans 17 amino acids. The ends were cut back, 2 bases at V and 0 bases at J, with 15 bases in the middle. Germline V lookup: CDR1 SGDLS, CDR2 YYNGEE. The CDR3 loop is CASSVWDGGDSGNTIYF. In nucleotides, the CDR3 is TGTGCCAGCAGCGTTTGGGACGGCGGAGACTCTGGAAACACCATATATTTT.

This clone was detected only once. As DNA, the CDR3 is TGTGCCAGCAGCTTAGCGCTTGCGGTAGGGACGAACGGCGCCGGGGAGCTGTTTTTT. Translating gives CASSLALAVGTNGAGELFF. The rearrangement uses TRBV7-2 and TRBJ2-2; D might be TRBD1 or TRBD2, each matching 5 bases. V was trimmed by 0 bases and J by 6 bases, leaving 23 bases between them. Germline CDR1 is SGHTA and CDR2 is FQGNSA. This CDR3 region has 19 residues.

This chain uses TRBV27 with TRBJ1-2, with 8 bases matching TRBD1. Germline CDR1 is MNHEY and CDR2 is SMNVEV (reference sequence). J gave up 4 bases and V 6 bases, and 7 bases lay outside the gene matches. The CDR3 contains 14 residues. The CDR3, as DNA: TGTGCCAGCAGCTCGACAGGGGCCTTCTATGGCTACACCTTC. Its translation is CASSSTGAFYGYTF.

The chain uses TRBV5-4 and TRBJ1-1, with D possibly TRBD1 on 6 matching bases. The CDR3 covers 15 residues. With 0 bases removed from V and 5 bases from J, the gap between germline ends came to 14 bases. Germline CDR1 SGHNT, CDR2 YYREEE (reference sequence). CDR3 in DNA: TGTGCCAGCAGCTTGGGGTCAGGGGCGCTGACTGAAGCTTTCTTT. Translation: CASSLGSGALTEAFF.

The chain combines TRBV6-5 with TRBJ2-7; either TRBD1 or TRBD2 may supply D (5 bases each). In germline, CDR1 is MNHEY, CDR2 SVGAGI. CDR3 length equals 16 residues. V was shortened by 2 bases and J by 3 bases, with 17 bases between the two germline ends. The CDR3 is CASSYGRTQGGYEQYF. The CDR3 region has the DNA TGTGCCAGCAGTTACGGGAGAACCCAGGGTGGCTACGAGCAGTACTTC.

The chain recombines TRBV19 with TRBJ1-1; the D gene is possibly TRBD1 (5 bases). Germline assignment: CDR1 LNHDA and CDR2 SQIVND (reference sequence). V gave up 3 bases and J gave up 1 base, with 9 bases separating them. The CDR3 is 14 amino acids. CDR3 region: CASSIQGSNTEAFF. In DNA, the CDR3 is TGTGCCAGTAGTATCCAGGGATCGAACACTGAAGCTTTCTTT.

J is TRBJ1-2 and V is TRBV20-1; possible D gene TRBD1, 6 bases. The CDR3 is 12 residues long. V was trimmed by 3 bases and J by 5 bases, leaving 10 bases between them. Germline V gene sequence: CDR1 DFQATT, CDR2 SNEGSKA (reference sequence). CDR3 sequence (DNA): TGCAGTGCTAGTGCACAGGGATATGGCTACACCTTC. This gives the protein CSASAQGYGYTF.

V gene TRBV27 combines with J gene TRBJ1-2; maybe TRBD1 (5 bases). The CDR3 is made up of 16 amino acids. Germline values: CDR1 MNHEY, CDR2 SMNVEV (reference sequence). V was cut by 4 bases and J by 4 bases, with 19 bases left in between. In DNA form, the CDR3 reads TGTGCCAGCAGTTCCCGTGGCGGGGGACGGTTCTATGGCTACACCTTC. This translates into CASSSRGGGRFYGYTF.

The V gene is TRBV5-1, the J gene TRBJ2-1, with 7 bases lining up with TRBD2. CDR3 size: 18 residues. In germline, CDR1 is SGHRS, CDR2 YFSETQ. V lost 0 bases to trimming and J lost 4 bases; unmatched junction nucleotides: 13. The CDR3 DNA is TGCGCCAGCAGCTTGGGGCCCGGTGGGCGGGGAGGGTACAATGAGCAGTTCTTC. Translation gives CASSLGPGGRGGYNEQFF.

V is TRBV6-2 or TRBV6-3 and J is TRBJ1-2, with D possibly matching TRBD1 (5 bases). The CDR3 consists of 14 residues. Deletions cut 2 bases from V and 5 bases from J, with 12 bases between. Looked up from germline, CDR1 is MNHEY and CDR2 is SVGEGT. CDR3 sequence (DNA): TGTGCCAGCAGTTACGTGGGCAGGGATTATGGCTACACCTTC. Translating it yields CASSYVGRDYGYTF.

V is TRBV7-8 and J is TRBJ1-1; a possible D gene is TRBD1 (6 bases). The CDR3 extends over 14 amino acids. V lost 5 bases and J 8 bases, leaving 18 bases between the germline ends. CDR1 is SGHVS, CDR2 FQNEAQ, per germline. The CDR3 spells CASSPSGGHMEAFF. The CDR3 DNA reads TGTGCCAGCAGCCCCTCTGGGGGACACATGGAAGCTTTCTTT.

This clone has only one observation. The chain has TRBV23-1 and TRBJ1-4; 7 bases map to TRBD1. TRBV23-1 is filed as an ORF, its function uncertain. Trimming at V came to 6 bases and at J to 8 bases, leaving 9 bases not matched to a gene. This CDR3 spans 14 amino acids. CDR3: CASSRGGFAEKLFF. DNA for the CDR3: TGCGCCAGCAGCAGGGGGGGATTTGCCGAAAAACTGTTTTTT.

The CDR3 region has the DNA TGTGCCAGCACTCGGACAGGGACTAGCGGGGGTGATGAGCAGTTCTTC. It codes for CASTRTGTSGGDEQFF. The chain has TRBV9 and TRBJ2-1; 14 bases align to TRBD2. Germline values: CDR1 SGDLS, CDR2 YYNGEE. The CDR3 has 16 amino acids. The trim removed 6 bases at V and 8 bases at J, leaving 10 bases unmatched.

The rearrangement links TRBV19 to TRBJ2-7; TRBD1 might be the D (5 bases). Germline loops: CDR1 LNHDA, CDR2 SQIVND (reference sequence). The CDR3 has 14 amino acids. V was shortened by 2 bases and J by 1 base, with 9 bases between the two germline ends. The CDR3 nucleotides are TGTGCCAGTAGTATATGGGGCAAATCCTACGAGCAGTACTTC. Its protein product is CASSIWGKSYEQYF.

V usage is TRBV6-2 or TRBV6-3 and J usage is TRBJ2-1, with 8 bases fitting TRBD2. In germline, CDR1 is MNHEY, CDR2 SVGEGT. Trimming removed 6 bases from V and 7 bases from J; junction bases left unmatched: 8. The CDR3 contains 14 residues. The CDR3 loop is CASSRGGSLNEQFF. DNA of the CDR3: TGTGCCAGCAGCCGGGGGGGCAGTTTAAATGAGCAGTTCTTC.

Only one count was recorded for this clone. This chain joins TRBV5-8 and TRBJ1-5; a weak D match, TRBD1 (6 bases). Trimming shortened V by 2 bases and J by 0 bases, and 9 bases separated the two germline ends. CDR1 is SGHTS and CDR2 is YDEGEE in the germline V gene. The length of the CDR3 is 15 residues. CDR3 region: CASSFRGASNQPQHF. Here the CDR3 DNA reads TGTGCCAGCAGCTTTCGGGGGGCTAGCAATCAGCCCCAGCATTTT. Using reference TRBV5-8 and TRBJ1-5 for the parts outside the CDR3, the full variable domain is EAGVTQSPTHLIKTRGQQATLRCSPISGHTSVYWYQQALGLGLQFLLWYDEGEERNRGNFPPRFSGRQFPNYSSELNVNALELEDSALYLCASSFRGASNQPQHFGDGTRLSIL.

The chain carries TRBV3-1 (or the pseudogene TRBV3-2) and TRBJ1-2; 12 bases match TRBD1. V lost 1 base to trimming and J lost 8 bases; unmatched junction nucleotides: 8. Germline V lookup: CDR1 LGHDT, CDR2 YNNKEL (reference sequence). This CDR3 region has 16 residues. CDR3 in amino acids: CASSQGWDRGLGGYTF. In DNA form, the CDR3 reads TGTGCCAGCAGCCAAGGATGGGACAGGGGGCTCGGCGGCTACACCTTC.

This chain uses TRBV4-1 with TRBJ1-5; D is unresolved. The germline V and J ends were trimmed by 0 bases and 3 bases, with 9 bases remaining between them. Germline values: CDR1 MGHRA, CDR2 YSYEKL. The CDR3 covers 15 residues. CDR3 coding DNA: TGCGCCAGCAGCCAAGATCCGAATCTCAATCAGCCCCAGCATTTT. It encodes CASSQDPNLNQPQHF.